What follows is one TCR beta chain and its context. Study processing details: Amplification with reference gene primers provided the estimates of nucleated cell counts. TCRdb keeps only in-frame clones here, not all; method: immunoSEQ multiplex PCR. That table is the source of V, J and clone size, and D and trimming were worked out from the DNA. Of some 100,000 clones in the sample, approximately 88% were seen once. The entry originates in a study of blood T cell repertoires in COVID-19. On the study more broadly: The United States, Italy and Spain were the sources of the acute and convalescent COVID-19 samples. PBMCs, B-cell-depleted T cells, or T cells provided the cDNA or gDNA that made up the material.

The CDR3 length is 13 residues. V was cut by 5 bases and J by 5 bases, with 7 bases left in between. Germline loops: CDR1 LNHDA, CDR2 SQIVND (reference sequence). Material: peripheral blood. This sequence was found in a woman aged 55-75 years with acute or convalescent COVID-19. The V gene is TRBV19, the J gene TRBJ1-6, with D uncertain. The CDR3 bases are TGTGCCAGTAGTGTAGGAGATAATTCACCCCTCCACTTT. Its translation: CASSVGDNSPLHF. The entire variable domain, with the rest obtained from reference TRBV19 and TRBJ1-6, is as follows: DGGITQSPKYLFRKEGQNVTLSCEQNLNHDAMYWYRQDPGQGLRLIYYSQIVNDFQKGDIAEGYSVSREKKESFPLTVTSAQKNPTAFYLCASSVGDNSPLHFGNGTRLTVT.